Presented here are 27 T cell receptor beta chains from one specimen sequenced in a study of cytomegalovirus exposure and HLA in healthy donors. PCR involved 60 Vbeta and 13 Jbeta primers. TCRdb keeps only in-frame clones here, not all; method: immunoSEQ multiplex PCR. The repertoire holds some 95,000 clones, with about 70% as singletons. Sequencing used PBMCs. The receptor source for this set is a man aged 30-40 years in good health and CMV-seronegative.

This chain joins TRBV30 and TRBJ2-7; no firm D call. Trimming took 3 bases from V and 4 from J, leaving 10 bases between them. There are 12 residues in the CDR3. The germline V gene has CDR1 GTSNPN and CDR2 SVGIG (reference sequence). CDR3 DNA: TGTGCCTGGAGCCCAGGTTCTTACGAGCAGTACTTC. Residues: CAWSPGSYEQYF. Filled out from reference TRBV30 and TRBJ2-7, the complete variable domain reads SQTIHQWPATLVQPVGSPLSLECTVEGTSNPNLYWYRQAAGRGLQLLFYSVGIGQISSEVPQNLSASRPQDRQFILSSKKLLLSDSGFYLCAWSPGSYEQYFGPGTRLTVT.

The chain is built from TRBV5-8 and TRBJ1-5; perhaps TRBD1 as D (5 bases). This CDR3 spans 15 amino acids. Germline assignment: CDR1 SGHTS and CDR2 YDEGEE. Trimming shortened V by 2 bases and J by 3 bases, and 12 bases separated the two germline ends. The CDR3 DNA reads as TGTGCCAGCAGCTTACCGTTGGACAACAATCAGCCCCAGCATTTT. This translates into CASSLPLDNNQPQHF.

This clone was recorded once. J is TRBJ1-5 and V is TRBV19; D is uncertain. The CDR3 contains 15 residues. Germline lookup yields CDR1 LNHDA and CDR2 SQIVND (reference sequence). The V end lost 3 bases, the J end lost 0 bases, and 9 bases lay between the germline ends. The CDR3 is CASSIQDYSNQPQHF. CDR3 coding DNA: TGTGCCAGTAGTATTCAGGATTATAGCAATCAGCCCCAGCATTTT.

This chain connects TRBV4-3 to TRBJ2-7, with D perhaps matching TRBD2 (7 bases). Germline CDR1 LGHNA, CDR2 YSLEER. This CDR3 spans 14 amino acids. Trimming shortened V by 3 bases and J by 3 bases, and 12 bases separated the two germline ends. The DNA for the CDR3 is TGCGCCAGCAGCCAGAGTAGGGGGGGCTACGAGCAGTACTTC. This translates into CASSQSRGGYEQYF.

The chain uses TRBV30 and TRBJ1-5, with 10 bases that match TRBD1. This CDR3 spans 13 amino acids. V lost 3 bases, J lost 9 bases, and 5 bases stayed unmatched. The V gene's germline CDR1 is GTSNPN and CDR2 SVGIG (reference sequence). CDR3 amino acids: CAWSGTGEGPQHF. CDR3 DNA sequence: TGTGCCTGGAGCGGGACAGGGGAAGGGCCCCAGCATTTT.

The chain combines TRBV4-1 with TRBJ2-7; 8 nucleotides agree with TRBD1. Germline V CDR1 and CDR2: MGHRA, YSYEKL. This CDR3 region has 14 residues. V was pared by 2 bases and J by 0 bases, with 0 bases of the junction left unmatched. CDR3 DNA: TGCGCCAGCAGCCAAACAGGGGGCTCCTACGAGCAGTACTTC. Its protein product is CASSQTGGSYEQYF.

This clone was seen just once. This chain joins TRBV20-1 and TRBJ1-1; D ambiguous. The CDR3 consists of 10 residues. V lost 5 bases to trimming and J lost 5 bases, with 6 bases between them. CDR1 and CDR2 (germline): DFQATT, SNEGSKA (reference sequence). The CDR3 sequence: CSARLTEAFF. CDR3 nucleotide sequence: TGCAGTGCTCGTCTTACTGAAGCTTTCTTT.

As DNA, the CDR3 is TGTGCCAGTAGTACATATCCAGGGGGGGAGCAGTACTTC. Amino acid sequence: CASSTYPGGEQYF. This chain links TRBV19 with TRBJ2-7, with D possibly TRBD1 on 7 matching bases. V was trimmed by 4 bases and J by 7 bases, leaving 14 bases between them. Germline loops: CDR1 LNHDA, CDR2 SQIVND (reference sequence). The CDR3 length is 13 residues.

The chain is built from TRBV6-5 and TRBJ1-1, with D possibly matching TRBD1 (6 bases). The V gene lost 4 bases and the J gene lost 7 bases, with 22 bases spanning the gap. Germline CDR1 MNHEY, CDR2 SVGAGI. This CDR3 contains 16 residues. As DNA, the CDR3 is TGTGCCAGCAGTTCGGTGGCAGGGGCATCCCGGGATGAAGCTTTCTTT. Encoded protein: CASSSVAGASRDEAFF.

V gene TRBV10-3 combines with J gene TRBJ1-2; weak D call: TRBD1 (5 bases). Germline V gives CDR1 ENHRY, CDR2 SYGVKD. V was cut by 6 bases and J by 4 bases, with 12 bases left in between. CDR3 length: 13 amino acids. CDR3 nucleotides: TGTGCCATCAGGGGAGGGGCGTTCTATGGCTACACCTTC. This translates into CAIRGGAFYGYTF.

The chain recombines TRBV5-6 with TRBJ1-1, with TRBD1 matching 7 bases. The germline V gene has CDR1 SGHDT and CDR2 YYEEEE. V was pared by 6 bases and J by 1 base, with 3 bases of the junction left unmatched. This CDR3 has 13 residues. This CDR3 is CASKDRSNTEAFF. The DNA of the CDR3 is TGTGCCAGCAAGGACAGGTCGAACACTGAAGCTTTCTTT.

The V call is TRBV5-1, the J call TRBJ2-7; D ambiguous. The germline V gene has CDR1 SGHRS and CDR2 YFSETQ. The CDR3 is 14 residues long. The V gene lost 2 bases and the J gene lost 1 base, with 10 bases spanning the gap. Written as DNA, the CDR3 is TGCGCCAGCAGCTTTGACAAAGAATCCTACGAGCAGTACTTC. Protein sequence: CASSFDKESYEQYF.

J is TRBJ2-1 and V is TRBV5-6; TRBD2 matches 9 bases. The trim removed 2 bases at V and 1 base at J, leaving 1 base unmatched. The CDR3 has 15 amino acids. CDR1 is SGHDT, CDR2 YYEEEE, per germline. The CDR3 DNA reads TGTGCCAGCAGCTTCAGCGGGGGGTCCTACAATGAGCAGTTCTTC. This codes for CASSFSGGSYNEQFF.

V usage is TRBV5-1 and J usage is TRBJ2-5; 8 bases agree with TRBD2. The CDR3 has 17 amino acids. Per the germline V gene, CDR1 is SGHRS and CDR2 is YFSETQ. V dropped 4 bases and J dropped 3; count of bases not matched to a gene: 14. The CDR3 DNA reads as TGCGCCAGCAGCGCGACGGGGGGAGCGGGAGCAAAAGAGACCCAGTACTTC. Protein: CASSATGGAGAKETQYF.

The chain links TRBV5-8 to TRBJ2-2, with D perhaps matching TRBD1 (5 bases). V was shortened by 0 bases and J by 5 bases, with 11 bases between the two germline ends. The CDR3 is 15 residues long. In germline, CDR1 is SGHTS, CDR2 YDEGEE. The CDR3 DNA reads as TGTGCCAGCAGCTTGGGCGCAGGGAATACCGGGGAGCTGTTTTTT. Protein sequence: CASSLGAGNTGELFF.

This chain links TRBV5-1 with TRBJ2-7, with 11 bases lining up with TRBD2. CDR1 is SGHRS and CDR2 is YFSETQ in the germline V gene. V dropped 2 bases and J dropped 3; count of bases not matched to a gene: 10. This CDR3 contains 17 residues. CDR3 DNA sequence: TGCGCCAGCAGCTTTCCCCCCCTAGCGGGGGGCCACTACGAGCAGTACTTC. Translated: CASSFPPLAGGHYEQYF.

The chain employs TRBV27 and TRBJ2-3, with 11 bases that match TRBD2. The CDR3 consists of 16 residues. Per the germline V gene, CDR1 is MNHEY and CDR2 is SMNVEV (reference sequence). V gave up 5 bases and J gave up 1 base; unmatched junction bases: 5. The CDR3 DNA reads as TGTGCCAGCAGTCGACCGGGACTAGCGGGCACAGATACGCAGTATTTT. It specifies CASSRPGLAGTDTQYF.

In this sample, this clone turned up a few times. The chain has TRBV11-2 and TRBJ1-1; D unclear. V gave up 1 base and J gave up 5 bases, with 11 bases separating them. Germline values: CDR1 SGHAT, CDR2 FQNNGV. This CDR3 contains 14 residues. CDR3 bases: TGTGCCAGCAGCTTAGGCCCCTCGGGGACTGAAGCTTTCTTT. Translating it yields CASSLGPSGTEAFF.

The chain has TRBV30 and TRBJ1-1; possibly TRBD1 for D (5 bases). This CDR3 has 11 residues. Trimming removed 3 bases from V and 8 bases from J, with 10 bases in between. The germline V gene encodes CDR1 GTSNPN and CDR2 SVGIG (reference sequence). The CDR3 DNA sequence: TGTGCCTGGAGGGCCCGGGGGGAAGCTTTCTTT. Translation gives CAWRARGEAFF. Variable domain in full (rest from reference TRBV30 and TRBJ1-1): SQTIHQWPATLVQPVGSPLSLECTVEGTSNPNLYWYRQAAGRGLQLLFYSVGIGQISSEVPQNLSASRPQDRQFILSSKKLLLSDSGFYLCAWRARGEAFFGQGTRLTVV.

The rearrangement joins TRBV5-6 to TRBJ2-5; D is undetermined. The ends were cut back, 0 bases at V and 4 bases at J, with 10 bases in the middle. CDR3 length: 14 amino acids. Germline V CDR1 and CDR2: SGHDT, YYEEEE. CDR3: CASSLVAGPETQYF. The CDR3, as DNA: TGTGCCAGCAGCTTGGTTGCAGGTCCAGAGACCCAGTACTTC.

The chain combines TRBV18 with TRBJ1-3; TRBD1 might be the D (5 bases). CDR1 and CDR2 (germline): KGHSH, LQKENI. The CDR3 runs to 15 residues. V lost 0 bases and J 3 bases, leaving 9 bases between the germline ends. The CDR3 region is CASSPPSRDGNTIYF. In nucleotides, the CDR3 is TGTGCCAGCTCACCACCATCCAGGGATGGAAACACCATATATTTT.

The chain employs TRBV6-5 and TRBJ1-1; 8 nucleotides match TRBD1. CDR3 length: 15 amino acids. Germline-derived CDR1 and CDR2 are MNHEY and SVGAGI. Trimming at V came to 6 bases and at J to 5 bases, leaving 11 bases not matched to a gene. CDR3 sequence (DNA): TGTGCCAGCAGGCACCAGGGGGCGGTGGAGACTGAAGCTTTCTTT. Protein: CASRHQGAVETEAFF.

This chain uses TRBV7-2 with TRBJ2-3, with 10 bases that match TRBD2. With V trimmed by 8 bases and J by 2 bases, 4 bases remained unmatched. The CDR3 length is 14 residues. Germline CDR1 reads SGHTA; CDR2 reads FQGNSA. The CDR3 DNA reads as TGTGCCAGCGAGCTAGCGGGAGTCACAGATACGCAGTATTTT. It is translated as CASELAGVTDTQYF.

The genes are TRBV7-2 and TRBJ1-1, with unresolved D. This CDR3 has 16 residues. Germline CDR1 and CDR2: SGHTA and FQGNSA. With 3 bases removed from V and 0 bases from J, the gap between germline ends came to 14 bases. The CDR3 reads CASSFLWAQVNTEAFF. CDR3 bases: TGTGCCAGCAGCTTCTTATGGGCCCAGGTGAACACTGAAGCTTTCTTT.

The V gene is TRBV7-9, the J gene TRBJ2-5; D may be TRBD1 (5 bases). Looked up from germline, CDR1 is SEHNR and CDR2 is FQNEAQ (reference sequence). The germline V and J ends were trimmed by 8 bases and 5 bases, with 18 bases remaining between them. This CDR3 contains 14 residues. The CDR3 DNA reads TGTGCCAGCTTGATCGACAGTAGTTGGGAGACCCAGTACTTC. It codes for CASLIDSSWETQYF.

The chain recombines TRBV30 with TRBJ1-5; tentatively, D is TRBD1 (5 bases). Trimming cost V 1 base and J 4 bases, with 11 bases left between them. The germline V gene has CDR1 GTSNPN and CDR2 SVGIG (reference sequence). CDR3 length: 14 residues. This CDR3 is CAWSGMGGNQPQHF. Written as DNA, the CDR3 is TGTGCCTGGAGTGGGATGGGGGGTAATCAGCCCCAGCATTTT.

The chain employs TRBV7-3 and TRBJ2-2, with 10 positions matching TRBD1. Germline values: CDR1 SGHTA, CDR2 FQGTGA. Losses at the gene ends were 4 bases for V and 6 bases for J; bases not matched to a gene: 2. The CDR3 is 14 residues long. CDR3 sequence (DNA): TGTGCCAGCAGCTGGGGGACAGGGGCCGGGGAGCTGTTTTTT. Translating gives CASSWGTGAGELFF. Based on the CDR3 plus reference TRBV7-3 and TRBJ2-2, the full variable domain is GAGVSQTPSNKVTEKGKYVELRCDPISGHTALYWYRQSLGQGPEFLIYFQGTGAADDSGLPNDRFFAVRPEGSVSTLKIQRTERGDSAVYLCASSWGTGAGELFFGEGSRLTVL.